This is a list of T cell receptor beta chains from one sample in a study of blood T cell repertoires in COVID-19. Measured with immunoSEQ multiplex PCR; TCRdb has only the in-frame clones, and not every one. The sample records approximately 190,000 clones, around 77% being singletons. The sequencing sample was made of peripheral blood. These TCRs come from a man aged 55 to 70 with active or convalescent COVID-19. Both conserved end residues are trimmed from each CDR3.

V gene: TRBV6-6
J gene: TRBJ1-2
CDR3 protein: ASSYPPGTYGYT

V gene: TRBV6-5
J gene: TRBJ2-5
CDR3 protein: ASRKRTGKETQY

V gene: TRBV10-3
J gene: TRBJ2-3
CDR3 protein: AIRQGSTDTQY

V gene: TRBV7-3
J gene: TRBJ2-2
CDR3 protein: ASSLRTIAGAGELF

V gene: TRBV11-2
J gene: TRBJ2-5
CDR3 protein: ASSSRETQY

V gene: TRBV10-3
J gene: TRBJ1-1
CDR3 protein: AISPQANTEAF

V gene: TRBV5-5
J gene: TRBJ1-2
CDR3 protein: ASSLVQTPNYGYT

V gene: TRBV7-2
J gene: TRBJ2-5
CDR3 protein: ASTPSFAEETQY

V gene: TRBV29-1
J gene: TRBJ2-7
CDR3 protein: SVVPGGGYEQY

V gene: TRBV3-1/TRBV3-2
J gene: TRBJ2-7
CDR3 protein: ASSRGTSGYEQY

V gene: TRBV14
J gene: TRBJ2-5
CDR3 protein: ASSRNSRPETQY

V gene: TRBV19
J gene: TRBJ1-5
CDR3 protein: ASSDSWGGDQPQH

V gene: TRBV5-4
J gene: TRBJ1-2
CDR3 protein: ASSLDRGDYGYT

V gene: TRBV14
J gene: TRBJ1-6
CDR3 protein: ASSQDSVILDNSPLH

V gene: TRBV5-1
J gene: TRBJ2-2
CDR3 protein: ASSLGPGVPGELF

V gene: TRBV11-1
J gene: TRBJ1-1
CDR3 protein: ASSPDRGRGEAF

V gene: TRBV5-1
J gene: TRBJ2-3
CDR3 protein: ASSATGTRLDTQY

V gene: TRBV6-6
J gene: TRBJ2-1
CDR3 protein: ASSSPGLAINEQF

V gene: TRBV6-5
J gene: TRBJ2-3
CDR3 protein: ASSIRGRAGDTQY

V gene: TRBV19
J gene: TRBJ2-4
CDR3 protein: ASSQGAMNIQY

V gene: TRBV21-1
J gene: TRBJ1-5
CDR3 protein: ASSPGHPNQPQH

V gene: TRBV19
J gene: TRBJ1-5
CDR3 protein: ASSIGTGTGGYQPQH

V gene: TRBV28
J gene: TRBJ1-4
CDR3 protein: ASSDQGATNEKLF

V gene: TRBV7-9
J gene: TRBJ2-7
CDR3 protein: ASSSSHEQY

V gene: TRBV3-1/TRBV3-2
J gene: TRBJ2-5
CDR3 protein: ASSPSTSGSVETQY

V gene: TRBV7-6
J gene: TRBJ1-5
CDR3 protein: ASSQGGNNQPQH

V gene: TRBV4-1
J gene: TRBJ2-7
CDR3 protein: ASSHVPTDLYEQY

V gene: TRBV4-2
J gene: TRBJ1-4
CDR3 protein: ASSQVGQGGEKLF

V gene: TRBV9
J gene: TRBJ1-1
CDR3 protein: ASSVDVDTNTEAF

V gene: TRBV7-2
J gene: TRBJ2-7
CDR3 protein: ASSLGTTPAEQY

V gene: TRBV14
J gene: TRBJ2-6
CDR3 protein: ASSTPGQGNSGANVLT

V gene: TRBV5-6
J gene: TRBJ1-4
CDR3 protein: ASSSRGPDEKLF

V gene: TRBV9
J gene: TRBJ2-3
CDR3 protein: ASSPSGLRLAGGRVDTQY

V gene: TRBV5-6
J gene: TRBJ1-1
CDR3 protein: ASSAGIQNTEAF

V gene: TRBV5-4
J gene: TRBJ1-1
CDR3 protein: ASSSPTGGVSYTEAF

V gene: TRBV3-1/TRBV3-2
J gene: TRBJ2-7
CDR3 protein: ASSQDQGQKQY

V gene: TRBV7-9
J gene: TRBJ2-2
CDR3 protein: ASSLGENTGELF

V gene: TRBV4-3
J gene: TRBJ2-1
CDR3 protein: ASSQGGAGHDEQF

V gene: TRBV7-2
J gene: TRBJ1-1
CDR3 protein: ASSGTQGNTEAF

V gene: TRBV6-7
J gene: TRBJ2-3
CDR3 protein: ASRPPGRPYTDTQY

V gene: TRBV28
J gene: TRBJ2-7
CDR3 protein: ASSPSGRPSYEQY

V gene: TRBV7-9
J gene: TRBJ2-3
CDR3 protein: ASAKGQDFTDTQY

V gene: TRBV18
J gene: TRBJ2-2
CDR3 protein: ASSPPGQSGELF

V gene: TRBV6-5
J gene: TRBJ2-7
CDR3 protein: ASKAGNSYEQY

V gene: TRBV4-2
J gene: TRBJ1-2
CDR3 protein: ASSQGVRFNYGYT

V gene: TRBV18
J gene: TRBJ2-7
CDR3 protein: ASSPNRGLLEEQY

V gene: TRBV30
J gene: TRBJ1-1
CDR3 protein: AWSVKGGDEAF

V gene: TRBV2
J gene: TRBJ1-4
CDR3 protein: ASSHTGQGGEKLF

V gene: TRBV28
J gene: TRBJ2-7
CDR3 protein: ASSLPDTLAYEQY

V gene: TRBV5-1
J gene: TRBJ2-1
CDR3 protein: ASSSGQNEQF

V gene: TRBV20-1
J gene: TRBJ2-3
CDR3 protein: SASKRENYADTQY

V gene: TRBV4-3
J gene: TRBJ2-1
CDR3 protein: ASSQERTGGRNEQF

V gene: TRBV29-1
J gene: TRBJ1-2
CDR3 protein: SAEVGLGGGYT

V gene: TRBV6-5
J gene: TRBJ1-6
CDR3 protein: ASRRESYNSPLH

V gene: TRBV5-4
J gene: TRBJ1-4
CDR3 protein: ASSPGGGQGTTNEKLF

V gene: TRBV7-9
J gene: TRBJ2-1
CDR3 protein: ASSLTGSEQF